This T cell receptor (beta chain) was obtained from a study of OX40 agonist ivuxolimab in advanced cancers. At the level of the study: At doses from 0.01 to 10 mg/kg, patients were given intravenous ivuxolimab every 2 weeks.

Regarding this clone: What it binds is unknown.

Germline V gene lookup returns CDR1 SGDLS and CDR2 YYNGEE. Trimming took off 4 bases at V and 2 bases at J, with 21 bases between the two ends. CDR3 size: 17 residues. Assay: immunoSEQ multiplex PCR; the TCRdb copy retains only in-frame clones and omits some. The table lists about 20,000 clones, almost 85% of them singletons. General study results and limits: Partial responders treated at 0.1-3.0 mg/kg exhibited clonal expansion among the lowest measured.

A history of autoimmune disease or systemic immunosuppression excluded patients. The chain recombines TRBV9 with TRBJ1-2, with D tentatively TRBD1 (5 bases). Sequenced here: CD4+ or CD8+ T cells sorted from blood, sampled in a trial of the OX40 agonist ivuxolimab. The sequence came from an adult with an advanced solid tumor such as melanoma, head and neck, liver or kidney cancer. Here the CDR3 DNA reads TGTGCCAGCAGCCGTGGGGGGTACCGGACCTCCAACTATGGCTACACCTTC. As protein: CASSRGGYRTSNYGYTF.